A selection of T cell receptor beta chains follows, all from one sample in a study of identical twins. MiXCR was run by TCRdb on the 5' RACE reads, yielding one entry per CDR3 protein. The table records under 250,000 distinct CDR3 sequences, roughly 13% of them present only once. Another study also made use of these data, one on yellow fever vaccine responses in identical twins.

The sequencing sample was made of memory (CD45RO+) T cells sorted from blood. These receptors all come from a woman aged 18-30 years in good health. CDR3s leave out the opening cysteine and the closing phenylalanine or tryptophan. D genes are given only for firm matches.

d_gene | v_gene | CDR3aa
NA | TRBV2 | ASSPDSGANVLT
NA | TRBV7-3 | ASSTTSTDTQY
TRBD1 | TRBV20-1 | SALSNVGTVNSPLH
NA | TRBV6-8 | ASSKRTSRENYEQY
TRBD1 | TRBV12-3/TRBV12-4 | ASSLDRHEQY
NA | TRBV20-1 | SATPDPRSAYEQY
TRBD1 | TRBV11-2 | ASSGTGYNQPQH
NA | TRBV5-1 | ASSLDNRAGYEQY
TRBD2 | TRBV29-1 | SGGLAGGYEQY
TRBD1 | TRBV12-3/TRBV12-4 | ASREQGVGGYT
TRBD1 | TRBV20-1 | SATRTGIYEQY
NA | TRBV20-1 | SASPRNTEAF
NA | TRBV5-1 | ASSLAANYGYT
TRBD1 | TRBV5-1 | ASSRQGETQY
TRBD2 | TRBV20-1 | SAPPLGREKYYEQY
TRBD2 | TRBV7-9 | ASSLPSGAYEQY
TRBD1 | TRBV5-1 | ASSSQGDSNEQF
NA | TRBV14 | ASSQVSGNFHEQY
TRBD1 | TRBV28 | ASTNRGDQPQH
NA | TRBV18 | ASSPQGLNYEQY
NA | TRBV29-1 | SVDRVLGETQY
NA | TRBV5-1 | ASRYSPGLGSISDTQY
NA | TRBV3-1 | ASSQGRAQPQH
NA | TRBV7-8 | ASSLETMLSGANVLT
NA | TRBV15 | ATSRDLGVGAESQF
NA | TRBV12-3/TRBV12-4 | ASSPLQPEAF
NA | TRBV18 | ASSSSFTDTQY
NA | TRBV28 | ASSFSGGAHDKNIQY
NA | TRBV27 | ASSLRSGYTGELF
TRBD1 | TRBV20-1 | SARRDRTFEKLF
NA | TRBV2 | ASSERPSPTYNEQF
TRBD2 | TRBV7-8 | ASSRNGLAAYTGELF
NA | TRBV6-2/TRBV6-3 | ASRRTGSIDEQF
TRBD2 | TRBV3-1 | ASSQGLAGVLPPF
TRBD2 | TRBV14 | ASSQVIAGRDTQY
NA | TRBV11-2 | ASSLRLGGLGQNIQY
TRBD2 | TRBV12-3/TRBV12-4 | ASTRAGVQETQY
NA | TRBV12-3/TRBV12-4 | ASRRQSSYNSPLH
TRBD1 | TRBV7-3 | ASSLTPDREETQY
TRBD2 | TRBV11-2 | ASSPGGRANTDTQY
TRBD1 | TRBV10-3 | ATTQGGDQPQH
TRBD2 | TRBV7-2 | ASRSGGLADTQY